The entry that follows covers one TCR beta chain sequence. Its antigen has not been determined. Nothing much larger sits one base from this clone, and base qualities are not available. Enrolling through a virtual design, the prospective study's participants ranged in age from roughly 18 to 95 years and lived across 24 United States geographic areas. In the prospective study, participants were assigned to cohorts based on the clinical history participants reported in a screening survey and a study questionnaire. For ImmuneRACE Cohort 3, a participant was defined as recovered based on two consecutive negative NP/OP PCR tests, clearance by a healthcare professional, or resolution of symptoms. Mobile phlebotomists in the prospective study collected whole blood, serum and a nasopharyngeal or oropharyngeal swab from every participant. Participants in the prospective study had the option to provide additional blood draws and questionnaires over an approximately 2-month period. Before DNA extraction, prospective study blood samples were shipped either frozen or at room temperature.

This entry is derived from a study of blood T cell repertoires in COVID-19 (dated by TCRdb to about 2020). About the full investigation: Samples covering the acute and convalescent phases of COVID-19 were provided by collaborators in the United States, Italy and Spain. The repertoires were released in a freely available public database intended as a resource for research on the immune response to SARS-CoV-2. Where available, HLA class I and class II types were taken from metadata supplied by the sample provider and were not determined by assay-based typing. Sample metadata almost always included a de-identified subject ID, COVID-19 status, age in years and sex. The dataset comprised deeply sampled blood TCRbeta repertoires from subjects exposed to, actively infected with, or recovered from COVID-19. The samples were drawn from two sources: the first 160 participants of the ongoing ImmuneRACE study, and 1,254 subjects contributed by 6 global collaborators. The material from the prospective study consisted of cDNA or gDNA derived from T cells, B-cell-depleted T cells, or PBMCs.

What the research found in general, with its limitations: The quantity of clinical and demographic metadata differed by source and by participant and was supplied without curation.

The immunoSEQ Assay, a bias-controlled multiplex PCR, was used to amplify TCRbeta CDR3 regions from genomic DNA. The study's own analysis went as follows. Nucleated cell counts per sample were estimated from amplification of reference gene primers within the assay. Sequence reads were collapsed and filtered to measure the absolute abundance of every unique TCRbeta CDR3 rearrangement. Productive Simpson clonality was computed per sample as the square root of Simpson's diversity index over productive rearrangements. In TCRdb, the immuneACCESS table is reduced to in-frame sequences with V and J assigned. These tables do not hold every clone; where another copy was compared, an unresolved V gene accounts for under half, and the others remain unexplained. Clone size and the V and J calls come from that table; the DNA yielded D and trimming. The sample data list a few hundred thousand clones, and about 81% of these were observed just once. The ten largest account for approximately 9.2% of the sample.

The TCR originated in a man aged 40-55 years who had recovered from COVID-19. Sequenced sample: PBMCs or T cells enriched from blood (not recorded which).

The sequence in DNA is TGCGCCAGCAGCTTACAGGGGGCACCATCGGGATATAATTCACCCCTCCACTTT. This gives the protein CASSLQGAPSGYNSPLHF. The sequence is built from TRBV5-1 and TRBJ1-6, with TRBD1 matching 9 junction bases. Trimmed from V: 2 bases; trimmed from J: 4 bases; junction bases lacking a gene match: 10. From the germline V gene, CDR1 is SGHRS and CDR2 is YFSETQ. The CDR3, from cysteine to phenylalanine, totals 18 residues. Just the 54-base CDR3 DNA is kept, in frame starting at base 1. With the rest looked up from the reference TRBV5-1 and TRBJ1-6 genes rather than sequenced, the full variable domain is KAGVTQTPRYLIKTRGQQVTLSCSPISGHRSVSWYQQTPGQGLQFLFEYFSETQRNKGNFPGRFSGRQFSNSRSEMNVSTLELGDSALYLCASSLQGAPSGYNSPLHFGNGTRLTVT.